A selection of T cell receptor beta chains follows, all from one sample in a study of shared clonotypes between healthy human individuals. TCRdb's table, derived via immunoSEQ multiplex PCR, lists solely in-frame clones and lacks some. The data show some 320,000 clones, 80% to 90% seen once. Sample: memory CD8+ T cells sorted from blood. The receptors originated from a man aged 18 to 29 in good health. Both conserved end residues are part of each CDR3. The D gene is left open where the match is weak. Clone size is given for some rows only: seen once, a few or many times, or a class if the clone is expanded.

v_call	j_call	d_call	clone_size	cdr3_aa	cdr3_nt
TRBV9	TRBJ2-7	TRBD2	NA	CASSVEREALGEQYF	TGTGCCAGCAGCGTAGAGCGGGAGGCCTTGGGGGAGCAGTACTTC
TRBV19	TRBJ2-7	NA	NA	CASSIAPESYEQYF	TGTGCCAGTAGTATAGCCCCAGAGAGCTACGAGCAGTACTTC
TRBV27	TRBJ2-7	NA	NA	CASSPGGRIYEQYF	TGTGCCAGCAGTCCGGGGGGCCGCATCTACGAGCAGTACTTC
TRBV7-2	TRBJ2-7	NA	once	CASSWGAVYEQYF	TGTGCCAGCAGCTGGGGGGCGGTCTACGAGCAGTACTTC
TRBV11-2	TRBJ1-6	TRBD1	NA	CASSFHRGPNSPLHF	TGTGCCAGCAGCTTCCACAGGGGGCCTAATTCACCCCTCCACTTT
TRBV27	TRBJ2-7	TRBD2	NA	CASSTTSGLTYEQYF	TGTGCCAGCAGTACGACTAGCGGGCTCACCTACGAGCAGTACTTC
TRBV19	TRBJ1-1	NA	NA	CASHMGRPGPNTEAFF	TGTGCCAGTCACATGGGGAGGCCTGGGCCGAACACTGAAGCTTTCTTT
TRBV7-8	TRBJ2-3	TRBD2	NA	CASSLGSGSTDTQYF	TGTGCCAGCAGCTTAGGTAGCGGGAGCACAGATACGCAGTATTTT
TRBV6-4	TRBJ2-2	TRBD1	NA	CASSGDRRNTGELFF	TGTGCCAGCAGTGGGGACAGGAGGAACACCGGGGAGCTGTTTTTT
TRBV27	TRBJ1-5	NA	NA	CASSISGIQPQHF	TGTGCCAGCAGTATTTCAGGGATTCAGCCCCAGCATTTT
TRBV10-3	TRBJ2-3	TRBD2	NA	CAISPLAGGISDTQYF	TGTGCCATCAGTCCTCTAGCGGGGGGTATATCAGATACGCAGTATTTT
TRBV9	TRBJ2-1	TRBD2	NA	CASSVGRDYSYNEQFF	TGTGCCAGCAGCGTAGGTAGGGACTACTCCTACAATGAGCAGTTCTTC
TRBV7-9	TRBJ2-5	NA	NA	CASSTGETQYF	TGTGCCAGCAGCACCGGAGAGACCCAGTACTTC
TRBV6-5	TRBJ2-7	TRBD2	NA	CASSYSQASGTHEQYF	TGTGCCAGCAGTTACTCGCAGGCTAGCGGGACCCACGAGCAGTACTTC
TRBV9	TRBJ2-1	NA	NA	CASSVGVGGYEQFF	TGTGCCAGCAGCGTAGGAGTGGGGGGCTATGAGCAGTTCTTC
TRBV2	TRBJ1-4	TRBD1	NA	CASSFPPQQGAYEKLFF	TGTGCCAGCAGTTTCCCCCCTCAACAGGGGGCCTATGAAAAACTGTTTTTT
TRBV5-6	TRBJ2-5	TRBD2	few	CASSLGLAHILQETQYF	TGTGCCAGCAGCTTGGGACTAGCGCACATCCTGCAAGAGACCCAGTACTTC
TRBV27	TRBJ2-5	NA	once	CASSLRAPRGQETQYF	TGTGCCAGCAGTCTCCGGGCCCCGAGGGGGCAAGAGACCCAGTACTTC
TRBV6-5	TRBJ2-7	TRBD2	NA	CASMGLAGGPYEQYF	TGTGCCAGCATGGGACTAGCGGGAGGCCCCTACGAGCAGTACTTC
TRBV4-1	TRBJ2-5	NA	NA	CASSQFGGTETQYF	TGCGCCAGCAGCCAATTTGGGGGAACAGAGACCCAGTACTTC
TRBV19	TRBJ2-1	NA	NA	CASSWTAGNEQFF	TGTGCCAGTAGTTGGACGGCCGGGAATGAGCAGTTCTTC
TRBV6-5	TRBJ2-3	TRBD1	NA	CASSYPTGSGTDTQYF	TGTGCCAGCAGTTACCCGACAGGGAGCGGCACAGATACGCAGTATTTT